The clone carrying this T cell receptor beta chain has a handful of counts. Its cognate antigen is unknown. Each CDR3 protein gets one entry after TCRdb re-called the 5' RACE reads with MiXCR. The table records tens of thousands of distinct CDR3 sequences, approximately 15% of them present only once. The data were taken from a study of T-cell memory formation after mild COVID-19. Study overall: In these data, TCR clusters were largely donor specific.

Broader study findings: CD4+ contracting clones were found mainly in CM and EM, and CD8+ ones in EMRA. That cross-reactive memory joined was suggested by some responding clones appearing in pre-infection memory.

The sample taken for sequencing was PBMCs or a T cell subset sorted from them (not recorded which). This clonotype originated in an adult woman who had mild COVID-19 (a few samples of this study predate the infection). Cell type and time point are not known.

CDR3 sequence: CASSPSRGARTEAFF. The CDR3 nucleotides read TGCGCCAGCAGCCCCTCGCGGGGGGCAAGGACTGAAGCTTTCTTT. The gene calls are TRBV5-1 and TRBJ1-1; D might be TRBD1 (6 bases). Germline V gene lookup returns CDR1 SGHRS and CDR2 YFSETQ. The germline V and J ends were trimmed by 4 bases and 5 bases, with 18 bases remaining between them. The CDR3 length is 15 residues.